This T cell receptor (beta chain) originates from a study of beta chain features in type 1 diabetes. About the study: Healthy donors and patients showed comparable age, gender and cell yields. Study-wide points: Among patients with Type 1 diabetes, TCRB CDR3s were moderately but significantly shorter in every one of the four CD4+ subsets. The naive, central memory and Treg TCRB repertoires looked more alike in patients than they did in healthy donors.

This clone was seen more than once but under ten times. Its antigen is as yet unknown. The study reverse transcribed the entire isolated RNA, so it sequenced expressed TCRB transcripts. Assay: immunoSEQ multiplex PCR; the TCRdb copy retains only in-frame clones and omits some. The sample shows roughly 370,000 clones, approximately 15% of them seen only once. Sorting with CD45RO/CCR7/CD25/CD127/CD95/CD27 yielded naive, central memory, regulatory and stem-like memory CD4+ cells. Germline assignment: CDR1 LNHDA and CDR2 SQIVND (reference sequence). V lost 2 bases, J lost 4 bases, and 1 base stayed unmatched. The CDR3 loop spans 15 amino acids.

Sequenced input: naive CD4+ T cells from blood. This TCR derives from a man aged 30-40 years in good health. The genes are TRBV19 and TRBJ2-2; 10 bases align to TRBD2. In nucleotides, the CDR3 is TGTGCCAGTAGTATAAGCGGGAGGGCCACCGGGGAGCTGTTTTTT. It translates to CASSISGRATGELFF.